A single sample gave rise to the 21 T cell receptor beta chains below, sequenced in a study of cytomegalovirus exposure and HLA in healthy donors. Use of 60 Vbeta and 13 Jbeta primers characterized the PCR. Repertoires were generated with immunoSEQ multiplex PCR, while TCRdb's copy carries only in-frame clones and drops some. Among roughly 180,000 clones, over 65% were seen once, and the ten largest hold 1.5% to 2%. The specimen sequenced was PBMCs. The receptors here all came from a man aged 18 to 30 in good health and CMV-seronegative.

The chain has TRBV30 and TRBJ1-5, with D perhaps TRBD1 (6 bases). Trimming took 0 bases from V and 6 from J, leaving 12 bases between them. The CDR3 has 14 amino acids. Germline CDR1 GTSNPN, CDR2 SVGIG (reference sequence). The chain's CDR3 is CAWSVGGQGQPQHF. CDR3 DNA sequence: TGTGCCTGGAGTGTTGGGGGCCAGGGTCAGCCCCAGCATTTT. Full variable domain (remainder filled in from reference TRBV30 and TRBJ1-5): SQTIHQWPATLVQPVGSPLSLECTVEGTSNPNLYWYRQAAGRGLQLLFYSVGIGQISSEVPQNLSASRPQDRQFILSSKKLLLSDSGFYLCAWSVGGQGQPQHFGDGTRLSIL.

The chain couples TRBV21-1 to TRBJ2-2; the table's D call of TRBD2 was not tested on the DNA. TRBV21-1 is termed a pseudogene. The CDR3 has 16 amino acids. CDR3 protein: CASSSFFIGLARELFF. In DNA form, the CDR3 reads TGTGCCAGCAGCTCCTTCTTTATCGGACTCGCGCGGGAGCTGTTTTTT.

This sequence joins TRBV9 and TRBJ2-5; D gene unclear. CDR1 SGDLS and CDR2 YYNGEE come from the germline V gene. CDR3 length: 14 amino acids. V lost 0 bases, J lost 0 bases, and 6 bases lay in between. CDR3 in DNA: TGTGCCAGCAGCGTAGGTCTGTACCAAGAGACCCAGTACTTC. This gives the protein CASSVGLYQETQYF.

V is TRBV29-1 and J is TRBJ2-6; 8 nucleotides align to TRBD1. With 5 bases clipped from V and 0 bases from J, the junction kept 9 bases outside the gene matches. Germline V gene lookup returns CDR1 SQVTM and CDR2 ANQGSEA. The CDR3 sequence is 17 residues long. The CDR3 DNA follows: TGCAGCGTTCGGGGACAGGATCTTTTCTCTGGGGCCAACGTCCTGACTTTC. This codes for CSVRGQDLFSGANVLTF.

The chain employs TRBV5-1 and TRBJ2-7; 10 bases map to TRBD1. Trimming cost V 0 bases and J 4 bases; bases outside gene matches: 1. The CDR3 extends over 14 amino acids. Germline CDR1 SGHRS, CDR2 YFSETQ. The CDR3 sequence is CASSLVGQGYEQYF. The CDR3 nucleotides are TGCGCCAGCAGCTTGGTGGGACAGGGGTACGAGCAGTACTTC.

This clone turned up a few times. This rearrangement joins TRBV7-8 to TRBJ2-7; 7 nucleotides match TRBD2. Germline V gene lookup returns CDR1 SGHVS and CDR2 FQNEAQ. The CDR3 is 13 amino acids. The junction had 4 bases not matched to a gene; V was cut back by 5 bases and J by 3 bases. CDR3 residues: CASSRRGGYEQYF. CDR3 nucleotides: TGTGCCAGCAGCCGTCGCGGGGGCTACGAGCAGTACTTC. The entire variable domain, with the rest obtained from reference TRBV7-8 and TRBJ2-7, is as follows: GAGVSQSPRYKVAKRGQDVALRCDPISGHVSLFWYQQALGQGPEFLTYFQNEAQLDKSGLPSDRFFAERPEGSVSTLKIQRTQQEDSAVYLCASSRRGGYEQYFGPGTRLTVT.

J is TRBJ2-7 and V is TRBV10-2; TRBD2 might be the D (6 bases). Germline V gene data show CDR1 as WSHSY and CDR2 as SAAADI. This CDR3 region has 13 residues. Trimming shortened V by 7 bases and J by 6 bases, and 16 bases separated the two germline ends. The CDR3 protein is CASTGLATAEQYF. CDR3 DNA: TGCGCCAGCACGGGGCTAGCGACCGCCGAGCAGTACTTC.

In this sample, this clone turned up a few times. CDR3 bases: TGTGCCATCAGTAGTACCGGGACTGCTGTCAATGAGCAGTTCTTC. It encodes CAISSTGTAVNEQFF. The chain joins TRBV10-3 to TRBJ2-1, with D perhaps TRBD2 (6 bases). This CDR3 has 15 residues. From germline, CDR1 is ENHRY and CDR2 SYGVKD. V lost 5 bases to trimming and J lost 6 bases, with 17 bases between them.

The rearrangement joins TRBV9 to TRBJ2-3; 8 bases are a match to TRBD1. The V gene end was trimmed by 4 bases and the J gene end by 9 bases; junction bases not matched to a gene: 4. The CDR3 covers 12 residues. Germline CDR1 reads SGDLS; CDR2 reads YYNGEE. The CDR3 spells CASSSRQGTQYF. CDR3 DNA: TGTGCCAGCAGCTCTCGACAGGGGACGCAGTATTTT.

In its sample, this clone was seen a few times. The rearrangement links TRBV9 to TRBJ1-2, with D tentatively TRBD1 (6 bases). V lost 3 bases, J lost 0 bases, and 12 bases lay in between. CDR1 is SGDLS and CDR2 is YYNGEE in the germline V gene. This CDR3 spans 15 amino acids. CDR3 region: CASSESTGTNYGYTF. CDR3 nucleotide sequence: TGTGCCAGCAGCGAGTCGACAGGAACTAACTATGGCTACACCTTC.

A word on this clone: The sample holds other DNA sequences that translate to the same CDR3. In DNA, the CDR3 is TGTGCCTGGAGTGTTGGGACAGGTCCCTACGAGCAGTACTTC. This encodes CAWSVGTGPYEQYF. The chain recombines TRBV30 with TRBJ2-7; 8 positions agree with TRBD1. V lost 0 bases to trimming and J lost 2 bases; unmatched junction nucleotides: 3. From germline, CDR1 is GTSNPN and CDR2 SVGIG (reference sequence). The CDR3 is 14 residues long.

The chain employs TRBV7-2 and TRBJ2-7; 13 bases are shared with TRBD2. The germline gives CDR1 SGHTA, CDR2 FQGNSA. After removal of 5 bases from V and 6 bases from J, the junction contained 7 bases not matched to a gene. The CDR3 contains 15 residues. CDR3 bases: TGTGCCAGCAGCCTAACTAGCGGGGGGGCCTTCGAGCAGTACTTC. Translation gives CASSLTSGGAFEQYF.

V and J are TRBV4-2 and TRBJ2-2, with 9 bases that match TRBD2. The CDR3 is 18 residues long. CDR1 and CDR2 from the germline V gene are LGHNA and YNFKEQ. Unmatched junction bases numbered 8, after V lost 1 base and J lost 2 bases. CDR3 bases: TGTGCCAGCAGCCAAGTTGGCGCGGGAGGGTCAAACACCGGGGAGCTGTTTTTT. It yields the protein CASSQVGAGGSNTGELFF.

J is TRBJ2-3 and V is TRBV7-9, with TRBD2 as a possible D gene (7 bases). Germline assignment: CDR1 SEHNR and CDR2 FQNEAQ (reference sequence). The CDR3 covers 16 residues. V was pared by 5 bases and J by 2 bases, with 17 bases between. The CDR3 DNA reads as TGTGCCAGCAGCCCCCCGGGCGGGGGCCCCACAGATACGCAGTATTTT. The encoded protein is CASSPPGGGPTDTQYF.

This clone came up a few times. CDR3: CASSFPSGAADTQYF. CDR3 coding DNA: TGTGCCAGCAGCTTCCCTAGTGGGGCAGCAGATACGCAGTATTTT. The gene calls are TRBV7-9 and TRBJ2-3; D is possibly TRBD1 (5 bases). This CDR3 contains 15 residues. The V gene's germline CDR1 is SEHNR and CDR2 FQNEAQ (reference sequence). With 3 bases removed from V and 4 bases from J, the gap between germline ends came to 14 bases. The whole variable domain, remainder taken from reference TRBV7-9 and TRBJ2-3, is DTGVSQNPRHKITKRGQNVTFRCDPISEHNRLYWYRQTLGQGPEFLTYFQNEAQLEKSRLLSDRFSAERPKGSFSTLEIQRTEQGDSAMYLCASSFPSGAADTQYFGPGTRLTVL.

The chain combines TRBV30 with TRBJ2-4; D is possibly TRBD2 (6 bases). Per germline, CDR1 GTSNPN and CDR2 SVGIG (reference sequence). The CDR3 is 13 amino acids. V dropped 1 base and J dropped 4 bases, with 8 bases sitting between them. This CDR3 is CAWSAGGKNIQYF. CDR3 DNA sequence: TGTGCCTGGAGTGCCGGAGGGAAAAACATTCAGTACTTC.

J is TRBJ1-1 and V is TRBV7-3; no definite D call. V lost 5 bases to trimming and J lost 6 bases, with 13 bases between them. The CDR3 is 13 amino acids. Germline CDR1 reads SGHTA; CDR2 reads FQGTGA. The CDR3 loop is CASSQRSGAEAFF. For the CDR3, the DNA is TGTGCCAGCAGCCAAAGGTCAGGCGCTGAAGCTTTCTTT.

The V call is TRBV2, the J call TRBJ1-2; D is uncertain. The CDR3 is made up of 12 amino acids. Germline assignment: CDR1 SNHLY and CDR2 FYNNEI. V lost 6 bases and J lost 6, with 11 bases in between. The CDR3 sequence is CASSDLADGYTF. CDR3 DNA: TGTGCCAGCAGCGACCTGGCGGATGGCTACACCTTC.

The chain employs TRBV10-3 and TRBJ2-1; 11 bases are a match to TRBD2. With 0 bases clipped from V and 3 bases from J, the junction kept 4 bases outside the gene matches. CDR1 and CDR2 (germline): ENHRY, SYGVKD. The CDR3 covers 17 residues. The DNA of the CDR3 is TGTGCCATCAGTGAGTCTTCCGGGACTAGCGGCTACAATGAGCAGTTCTTC. Translated, it gives CAISESSGTSGYNEQFF.

V gene TRBV28 combines with J gene TRBJ2-7; 12 bases match TRBD1. With V trimmed by 6 bases and J by 5 bases, 8 bases remained unmatched. Germline V lookup: CDR1 MDHEN, CDR2 SYDVKM. The CDR3 is 15 amino acids. CDR3: CASSLRDRGLNEQYF. CDR3 in DNA: TGTGCCAGCAGCCTCCGGGACAGGGGGCTCAACGAGCAGTACTTC.

J is TRBJ1-2 and V is TRBV28; the match to TRBD1 covers 8 bases. The CDR3 contains 14 residues. Trimming removed 5 bases from V and 4 bases from J; junction bases left unmatched: 6. Germline CDR1 reads MDHEN; CDR2 reads SYDVKM. The DNA for the CDR3 is TGTGCCAGCAGTCCCGGGACAGGCCGCTATGGCTACACCTTC. This sequence encodes CASSPGTGRYGYTF.